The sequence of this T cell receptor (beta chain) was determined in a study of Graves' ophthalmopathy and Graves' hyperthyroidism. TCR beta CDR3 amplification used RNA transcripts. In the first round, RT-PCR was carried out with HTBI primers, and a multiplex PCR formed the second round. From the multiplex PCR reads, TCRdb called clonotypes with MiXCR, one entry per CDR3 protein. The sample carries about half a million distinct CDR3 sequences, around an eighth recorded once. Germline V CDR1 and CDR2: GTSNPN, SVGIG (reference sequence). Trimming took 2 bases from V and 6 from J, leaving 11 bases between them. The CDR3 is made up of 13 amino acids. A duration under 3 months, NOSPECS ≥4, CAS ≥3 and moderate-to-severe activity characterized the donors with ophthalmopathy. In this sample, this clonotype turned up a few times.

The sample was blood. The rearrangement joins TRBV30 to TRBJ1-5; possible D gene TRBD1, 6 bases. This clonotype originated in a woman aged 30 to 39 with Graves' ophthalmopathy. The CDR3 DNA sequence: TGTGCCTGGAGTTCGGGGGCGGCTCAGCCCCAGCATTTT. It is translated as CAWSSGAAQPQHF.